Only a few counts were recorded for the clone carrying this TCR beta chain. The antigen is undetermined. After constant-region reverse-primer amplification, full-length variable regions underwent semi-nested PCR with Nested Universal Primer A. TCRdb ran MiXCR on the 5' RACE reads and lists one entry per CDR3 protein. This repertoire shows about 60,000 distinct CDR3 sequences, more than 25% found once; its top ten account for 2% to 2.5%. Regarding the study as a whole: Whole repertoires were not studied in the larger cohort, only one V-J beta rearrangement.

Germline CDR1 and CDR2: MNHEY and SVGAGI. Trimming left V 6 bases short and J 0 bases short, with 9 bases between. The CDR3 is 15 amino acids. V gene TRBV6-5 combines with J gene TRBJ1-6; D uncertain. Sequences were obtained from tumor-infiltrating naive CD4+ T cells sorted from the breast tumor. The subset is: naive CD4+ T cells, CD4+CD45RA+CD25-. The sequence was obtained from a female donor with breast cancer. This CDR3 reads CASSQESSYNSPLHF. CDR3 nucleotides: TGTGCCAGCAGCCAAGAGAGCTCCTATAATTCACCCCTCCACTTT.